These 18 T cell receptor beta chains were sequenced from one sample in a study of cytomegalovirus exposure and HLA in healthy donors. Researchers ran the PCR with 60 Vbeta and 13 Jbeta primers. Sequencing was performed with immunoSEQ multiplex PCR; in TCRdb, only in-frame clones are kept and a portion is missing. Altogether 54,000 or so clones are present, 50% to 70% being singletons, with the ten largest covering about 11%. Sample: PBMCs. Receptors originate from a human donor in good health.

The chain uses TRBV30 and TRBJ2-5; D unresolved. CDR3 length equals 13 residues. The germline V gene has CDR1 GTSNPN and CDR2 SVGIG (reference sequence). V was trimmed by 3 bases and J by 4 bases, leaving 12 bases between them. This chain's CDR3 is CAWSPGGGETQYF. The CDR3 DNA follows: TGTGCCTGGAGCCCTGGCGGTGGAGAGACCCAGTACTTC.

The sample holds a few counts of this clone. V is TRBV7-9 and J is TRBJ2-7; possible D gene TRBD2, 6 bases. CDR1 SEHNR and CDR2 FQNEAQ come from the germline V gene (reference sequence). The CDR3 length is 12 residues. Deletions cut 5 bases from V and 5 bases from J, with 10 bases between. As DNA, the CDR3 is TGTGCCAGCAGCCAAACGGGGGACGAGCAGTACTTC. This gives the protein CASSQTGDEQYF.

This chain connects TRBV5-6 to TRBJ1-6; TRBD1 agrees at 8 bases. The CDR3 has 16 residues. CDR1 is SGHDT, CDR2 YYEEEE, per germline. V gave up 3 bases and J gave up 7 bases; unmatched junction bases: 9. This chain's CDR3 is CASSWGQVTPNSPLHF. CDR3 DNA: TGTGCCAGCAGCTGGGGACAGGTTACTCCGAATTCACCCCTCCACTTT.

This clone was seen only a few times. The V gene is TRBV7-8, the J gene TRBJ1-2; D uncertain. Germline V gene data show CDR1 as SGHVS and CDR2 as FQNEAQ. The V end lost 2 bases, the J end lost 0 bases, and 7 bases lay between the germline ends. The CDR3 consists of 14 residues. In DNA form, the CDR3 reads TGTGCCAGCAGCTTACAGGCCCCTAACTATGGCTACACCTTC. This gives the protein CASSLQAPNYGYTF.

This clone has only a few counts. This chain joins TRBV5-1 and TRBJ2-5; TRBD1 agrees at 7 bases. The length of the CDR3 is 15 residues. The junction had 11 bases not matched to a gene; V was cut back by 4 bases and J by 5 bases. CDR1 is SGHRS, CDR2 YFSETQ, per germline. CDR3 bases: TGCGCCAGCAGCAGATACAGGGGCGTGGGGGAGACCCAGTACTTC. It yields the protein CASSRYRGVGETQYF.

This clone was detected only a few times. This rearrangement joins TRBV5-6 to TRBJ2-5; TRBD1 matches at 9 bases. The DNA matches TRBJ2-7 better at its end, which makes the J call doubtful. Germline loops: CDR1 SGHDT, CDR2 YYEEEE. There are 15 residues in the CDR3. CDR3 coding DNA: TGTGCCAGCAGCCAATGGGACAGGGACTACTACGAGCAGTACTTC. Translation: CASSQWDRDYYEQYF.

The V call is TRBV30, the J call TRBJ1-5; D is perhaps TRBD1 (5 bases). CDR1 and CDR2 (germline): GTSNPN, SVGIG (reference sequence). CDR3 length: 14 residues. Trimming removed 0 bases from V and 6 bases from J, with 12 bases in between. CDR3 region: CAWSVGQSSQPQHF. In DNA, the CDR3 is TGTGCCTGGAGTGTCGGACAATCCTCTCAGCCCCAGCATTTT.

The chain employs TRBV9 and TRBJ2-2, with D uncertain. From germline, CDR1 is SGDLS and CDR2 YYNGEE. Trimming stripped 4 bases from V and 7 bases from J, with 17 bases between. The CDR3 length is 15 residues. The CDR3 is CASSTYSNLGGELFF. CDR3 bases: TGTGCCAGCAGCACCTACTCGAACCTCGGCGGGGAGCTGTTTTTT.

For the CDR3, the DNA is TGTGCCACCAGCATAGAGACCCGGGACAGGGGGTCCGGCATATATTTT. The encoded protein is CATSIETRDRGSGIYF. The rearrangement links TRBV15 to TRBJ1-3; 11 bases agree with TRBD1. The junction had 14 bases not matched to a gene; V was cut back by 4 bases and J by 12 bases. The germline V gene encodes CDR1 LNHNV and CDR2 YYDKDF (reference sequence). The CDR3 has 16 amino acids.

The rearrangement links TRBV18 to TRBJ1-5, with 9 bases lining up with TRBD1. J gave up 1 base and V 2 bases, and 0 bases lay outside the gene matches. CDR1 and CDR2 from the germline V gene are KGHSH and LQKENI. The CDR3 spans 15 residues. This chain's CDR3 is CASSPGTGSNQPQHF. In DNA form, the CDR3 reads TGTGCCAGCTCACCAGGGACAGGGAGCAATCAGCCCCAGCATTTT.

The V call is TRBV27, the J call TRBJ2-5; D perhaps matches TRBD1 (5 bases). The V gene lost 0 bases and the J gene lost 4 bases, with 15 bases spanning the gap. Germline V gives CDR1 MNHEY, CDR2 SMNVEV (reference sequence). The CDR3 has 16 amino acids. The CDR3 sequence is CASSLSPTGLGETQYF. The DNA for the CDR3 is TGTGCCAGCAGTTTATCCCCCACAGGCCTTGGAGAGACCCAGTACTTC.

This clone was seen a handful of times. CDR3 nucleotide sequence: TGCGCCAGCAGCTTGAGTACAGGGCAAGAGACCCAGTACTTC. Residues: CASSLSTGQETQYF. J is TRBJ2-5 and V is TRBV5-1, with D maybe TRBD1 (6 bases). Germline CDR1 is SGHRS and CDR2 is YFSETQ. The CDR3 covers 14 residues. Deletions cut 1 base from V and 2 bases from J, with 9 bases between.

V usage is TRBV10-1 and J usage is TRBJ1-3; D may be TRBD1 (5 bases). The CDR3 loop spans 15 amino acids. V dropped 3 bases and J dropped 0 bases, with 9 bases sitting between them. The germline V gene encodes CDR1 WNHNN and CDR2 SYGVQD (reference sequence). CDR3 loop: CASSDHRNSGNTIYF. CDR3 sequence (DNA): TGCGCCAGCAGTGACCACAGGAACTCTGGAAACACCATATATTTT.

This clone appeared a single time. This sequence joins TRBV9 and TRBJ2-3; D possibly corresponds to TRBD1 (5 bases). CDR1 is SGDLS and CDR2 is YYNGEE in the germline V gene. V lost 0 bases and J 10 bases, leaving 12 bases between the germline ends. CDR3 size: 13 residues. In nucleotides, the CDR3 is TGTGCCAGCAGCGTAGGGGGCCGTGACCCGCAGTATTTT. The encoded protein is CASSVGGRDPQYF.

The chain carries TRBV7-9 and TRBJ2-7, with D tentatively TRBD2 (5 bases). There are 13 residues in the CDR3. Germline lookup yields CDR1 SEHNR and CDR2 FQNEAQ (reference sequence). CDR3 nucleotides: TGTTCCACTCTCGGGGAGATCCCCTACGAGCAGTACTTC. Protein product: CSTLGEIPYEQYF.

This clone was seen a few times. The germline gene is not matched at one end of the junction; a read error may be the cause. This sequence joins TRBV27 and TRBJ2-5, with TRBD1 matching over 7 bases. This CDR3 is built from 14 residues. CDR1 and CDR2 from the germline V gene are MNHEY and SMNVEV (reference sequence). The CDR3 loop is CVVGQRFLQETQYF. The CDR3 region has the DNA TGCGTAGTGGGACAGCGCTTCCTCCAAGAGACCCAGTACTTC.

The rearrangement joins TRBV7-8 to TRBJ2-2; possible D gene TRBD2, 5 bases. Germline V CDR1 and CDR2: SGHVS, FQNEAQ. The CDR3 spans 13 residues. Deletions cut 5 bases from V and 5 bases from J, with 9 bases between. This chain's CDR3 is CASSGSRTGELFF. The CDR3 nucleotides are TGTGCCAGCAGCGGGAGTCGGACCGGGGAGCTGTTTTTT.

This rearrangement joins TRBV2 to TRBJ2-7, with D possibly TRBD2 on 5 matching bases. The CDR3 spans 12 residues. Germline V lookup: CDR1 SNHLY, CDR2 FYNNEI. V was clipped by 6 bases and J by 12 bases, with 18 bases between them. The CDR3 reads CASSQVQGEGYF. The CDR3 region has the DNA TGTGCCAGCAGCCAGGTTCAAGGCGAGGGGTACTTC. Full variable domain (missing parts from reference TRBV2 and TRBJ2-7): EPEVTQTPSHQVTQMGQEVILRCVPISNHLYFYWYRQILGQKVEFLVSFYNNEISEKSEIFDDQFSVERPDGSNFTLKIRSTKLEDSAMYFCASSQVQGEGYFGPGTRLTVT.